Sequencing of this T cell receptor (beta chain) was carried out in a study of cytomegalovirus exposure and HLA in healthy donors. Comment on this clone: Its specificity is not known.

The PCR had 60 Vbeta and 13 Jbeta primers. The protocol was immunoSEQ multiplex PCR, while the TCRdb copy is restricted to in-frame clones and leaves out a portion. The table has more than 70,000 clones, roughly 67% seen once. Study findings and constraints: The listing of 150 to 200 TCR beta chains classed them as cytomegalovirus-associated.

The CDR3 runs to 12 residues. CDR1 is GTSNPN and CDR2 is SVGIG in the germline V gene (reference sequence). V dropped 8 bases and J dropped 1 base, with 11 bases sitting between them. Specimen: PBMCs. The rearrangement uses TRBV30 and TRBJ1-1, with D maybe TRBD1 (5 bases). The clonotype originates from a man aged 35 to 55 in good health and CMV-seropositive. This CDR3 is CAGRGRNTEAFF. The CDR3 DNA follows: TGTGCCGGAAGGGGCCGGAACACTGAAGCTTTCTTT.